These 4 T cell receptor beta chains were all obtained from the same sample, sequenced in a study of CXCR3-negative and CXCR3-positive naive CD8 T cells. UMI-labeled 5' RACE yielded the TRB cDNA libraries. TCRdb reprocessed the 5' RACE reads; each CDR3 protein has one entry and no DNA is given. There are about 130,000 distinct CDR3 sequences in the sample, with about 0.48% held by the top ten. What was sequenced was naive CXCR3- CD8+ T cells from blood. Subset here: CD45RO-CCR7+CD27+CD95- naive CD8+ T cells lacking CXCR3 (TNR3-). Receptor source: a human donor in good health. Some clones in this sample may be carry-over from other donors' samples.

The gene calls are TRBV7-8 and TRBJ1-4; the TCRdb D gene call, TRBD1, has no DNA to confirm it. The germline V gene has CDR1 SGHVS and CDR2 FQNEAQ. The CDR3 totals 19 residues. The CDR3 sequence is CASSFFPGQGIGTNEKLFF.

This chain connects TRBV9 to TRBJ1-3. CDR3 length: 18 residues. CDR1 is SGDLS, CDR2 YYNGEE, per germline. CDR3 residues: CASSVRREEEVSGNTIYF.

The gene calls are TRBV28 and TRBJ2-2; TCRdb calls TRBD1, which cannot be checked without DNA. This CDR3 comprises 16 residues. Germline CDR1 reads MDHEN; CDR2 reads SYDVKM. This chain's CDR3 is CASSSTGARGGGELFF.

The rearrangement uses TRBV28 and TRBJ2-3; there is no DNA to check the TCRdb D call of TRBD2. This CDR3 has 13 amino acids. CDR1 MDHEN and CDR2 SYDVKM come from the germline V gene. CDR3 region: CASSLFAGDTQYF. Together with reference TRBV28 and TRBJ2-3, the CDR3 gives the full variable domain: DVKVTQSSRYLVKRTGEKVFLECVQDMDHENMFWYRQDPGLGLRLIYFSYDVKMKEKGDIPEGYSVSREKKERFSLILESASTNQTSMYLCASSLFAGDTQYFGPGTRLTVL.